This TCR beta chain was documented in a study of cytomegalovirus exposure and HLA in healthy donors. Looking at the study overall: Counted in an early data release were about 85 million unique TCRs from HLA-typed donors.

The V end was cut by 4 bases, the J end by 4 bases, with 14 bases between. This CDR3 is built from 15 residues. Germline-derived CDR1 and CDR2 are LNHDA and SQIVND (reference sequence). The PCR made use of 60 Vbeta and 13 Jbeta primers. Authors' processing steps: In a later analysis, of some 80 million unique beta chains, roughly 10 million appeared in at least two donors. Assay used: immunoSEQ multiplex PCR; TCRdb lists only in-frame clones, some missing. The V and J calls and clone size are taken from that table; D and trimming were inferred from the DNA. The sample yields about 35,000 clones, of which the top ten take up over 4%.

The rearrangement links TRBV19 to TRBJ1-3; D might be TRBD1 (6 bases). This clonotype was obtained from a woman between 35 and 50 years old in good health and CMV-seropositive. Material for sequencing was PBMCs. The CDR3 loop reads CASSTFADRGNTIYF. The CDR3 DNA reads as TGTGCCAGTAGTACCTTTGCGGACAGAGGAAACACCATATATTTT.